The present T cell receptor (beta chain) was sequenced within a study of blood T cell repertoires in COVID-19. Germline loops: CDR1 SGHTA, CDR2 FQGNSA. This CDR3 comprises 15 residues. V trimming: 3 bases; J trimming: 2 bases; junction bases outside the gene matches: 3. As handled by the study authors: Reference gene primer amplification in the assay estimated nucleated cell counts. The assay was immunoSEQ multiplex PCR, and TCRdb's table has in-frame clones only and misses some. V and J calls and clone size are copied from that table; D and trimming were computed from the DNA. The sample carries 65,000 to 75,000 clones, 78% recorded once.

The clonotype was recovered from a human donor in a cohort sampled during active COVID-19. This chain uses TRBV7-2 with TRBJ2-7; 11 bases fit TRBD2. Source material: peripheral blood. The CDR3 spells CASSLETSGTYEQYF. CDR3 DNA sequence: TGTGCCAGCAGCTTGGAGACTAGCGGGACCTACGAGCAGTACTTC.